This TCR beta chain was identified during a study of response to subunit inactivated influenza vaccine. On this clonotype: The target antigen is unknown.

The study, taken as a whole, reports: Authors suggested few new T cells are recruited by each seasonal influenza vaccination.

V shed 1 base and J shed 8 bases, with 11 bases lying between them. CDR3 length: 14 residues. TCRdb re-called the RT-PCR reads through MiXCR, storing one row per CDR3 protein. Here the sample spans about 180,000 distinct CDR3 sequences, around 9.2% being singletons. The origin of this receptor is a man between 50 and 59 years old who received an inactivated influenza vaccine. Sequenced material: non-naive T cells sorted from PBMCs, taken on the day of vaccination. The chain couples TRBV12-3 or TRBV12-4 to TRBJ2-2; D is uncertain. The CDR3 reads CASSLVNRTGELFF. CDR3 nucleotide sequence: TGTGCCAGCAGTTTAGTGAATAGAACAGGGGAGCTGTTTTTT.